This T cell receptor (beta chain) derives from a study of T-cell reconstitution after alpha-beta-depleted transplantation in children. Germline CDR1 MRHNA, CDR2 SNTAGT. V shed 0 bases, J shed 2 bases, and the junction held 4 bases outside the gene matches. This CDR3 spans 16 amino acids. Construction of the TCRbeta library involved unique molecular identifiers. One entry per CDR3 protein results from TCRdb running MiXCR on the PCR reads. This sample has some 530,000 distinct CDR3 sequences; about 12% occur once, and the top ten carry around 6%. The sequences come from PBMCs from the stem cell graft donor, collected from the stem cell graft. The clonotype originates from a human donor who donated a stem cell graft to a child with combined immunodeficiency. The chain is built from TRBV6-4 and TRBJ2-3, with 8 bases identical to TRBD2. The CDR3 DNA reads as TGTGCCAGCAGTGACTCGAGTAGCGGGGTCACAGATACGCAGTATTTT. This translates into CASSDSSSGVTDTQYF.